A single sample is the source of the 14 T cell receptor beta chains below, sequenced in a study of blood T cell repertoires in COVID-19 (dated by TCRdb to 2018 to 2020). The library was generated by the immunoSEQ multiplex PCR assay. TCRdb mirrors the immuneACCESS table, restricted to in-frame sequences. Some clones are absent from its copies; in checked studies, under half trace to an unresolved V gene, and the reason for the others is unknown. A total of around 300,000 clones appear in this sample, 90% of them only once. Clones ranked in the top ten supply roughly 1.6% of the sample. Sequenced: PBMCs or T cells enriched from blood (not recorded which). The receptors derive from a woman in her late teens or twenties with acute COVID-19.

V gene TRBV9 combines with J gene TRBJ2-1; a weak D match, TRBD1 (6 bases). The germline V gene encodes CDR1 SGDLS and CDR2 YYNGEE. CDR3 length: 15 residues. V was trimmed by 0 bases and J by 7 bases, leaving 14 bases between them. The CDR3 protein is CASSVEGHETNEQFF. Written as DNA, the CDR3 is TGTGCCAGCAGCGTAGAGGGACACGAAACGAATGAGCAGTTCTTC.

V usage is TRBV27 and J usage is TRBJ2-3, with a weak D call TRBD2 (6 bases). This CDR3 spans 18 amino acids. V was clipped by 4 bases and J by 1 base, with 21 bases between them. CDR1 MNHEY and CDR2 SMNVEV come from the germline V gene (reference sequence). The CDR3 is CASSWDGVADLRTDTQYF. In nucleotides, the CDR3 is TGTGCCAGCAGTTGGGACGGTGTAGCGGACCTTCGCACAGATACGCAGTATTTT.

The chain uses TRBV4-1 and TRBJ1-1, with 8 bases lining up with TRBD1. CDR3 length: 15 residues. Germline CDR1 is MGHRA and CDR2 is YSYEKL. V lost 3 bases, J lost 5 bases, and 8 bases stayed unmatched. The CDR3 DNA follows: TGCGCCAGCAGCCAGGGATACAGGGGGAGGACTGAAGCTTTCTTT. It specifies CASSQGYRGRTEAFF.

The chain combines TRBV7-9 with TRBJ1-1, with 8 bases aligning to TRBD1. The CDR3 sequence is 18 residues long. Trimming cost V 4 bases and J 0 bases; bases outside gene matches: 13. Germline V CDR1 and CDR2: SEHNR, FQNEAQ (reference sequence). Written as DNA, the CDR3 is TGTGCCAGCAGCTCAAAGCCCAGGACAGGGATCCTGAACACTGAAGCTTTCTTT. It translates to CASSSKPRTGILNTEAFF.

This clone was counted once. The genes are TRBV24-1 and TRBJ2-1, with D tentatively TRBD2 (5 bases). CDR1 is KGHDR, CDR2 SFDVKD, per germline. Trimming took off 5 bases at V and 1 base at J, with 14 bases between the two ends. This CDR3 comprises 16 residues. The CDR3 bases are TGTGCCACCAGTGGTCCCGGGGATAGGTCCTACAATGAGCAGTTCTTC. This gives the protein CATSGPGDRSYNEQFF.

CDR3 sequence (DNA): TGCGCCAGCAGTAGGACAGACTCCTATGGCTACACCTTC. Encoded protein: CASSRTDSYGYTF. This chain links TRBV10-2 with TRBJ1-2, with D perhaps matching TRBD1 (6 bases). V lost 5 bases and J 4 bases, leaving 11 bases between the germline ends. Germline-derived CDR1 and CDR2 are WSHSY and SAAADI. The CDR3 runs 13 residues.

J is TRBJ1-1 and V is TRBV27; D unresolved. CDR3 size: 16 residues. The V gene lost 3 bases and the J gene lost 3 bases, with 17 bases spanning the gap. The germline V gene encodes CDR1 MNHEY and CDR2 SMNVEV (reference sequence). The CDR3 DNA reads TGTGCCAGCAGTTTCTCTATCCGGGCGAGGGACACTGAAGCTTTCTTT. This sequence encodes CASSFSIRARDTEAFF.

The rearrangement uses TRBV2 and TRBJ1-1; D unresolved. This CDR3 region has 13 residues. The germline V gene has CDR1 SNHLY and CDR2 FYNNEI. Trimming stripped 6 bases from V and 1 base from J, with 9 bases between. The CDR3 coding sequence is TGTGCCAGCAGAGAGGACTGGAACACTGAAGCTTTCTTT. Its translation: CASREDWNTEAFF.

V usage is TRBV30 and J usage is TRBJ2-7; TRBD2 matches 7 bases. The CDR3 is made up of 12 amino acids. V dropped 4 bases and J dropped 10; count of bases not matched to a gene: 10. Per the germline V gene, CDR1 is GTSNPN and CDR2 is SVGIG (reference sequence). CDR3 nucleotides: TGTGCCTGGAAGTTCGAAGGCGGGAGACAGTACTTC. This encodes CAWKFEGGRQYF.

The rearrangement joins TRBV28 to TRBJ1-2; the D is unclear. Trimming stripped 6 bases from V and 14 bases from J, with 13 bases between. Germline values: CDR1 MDHEN, CDR2 SYDVKM. The CDR3 is 10 amino acids. In DNA, the CDR3 is TGTGCCAGCAGCATCGACAAAAAGACCTTC. It codes for CASSIDKKTF.

The chain combines TRBV7-3 with TRBJ2-2; maybe TRBD1 (7 bases). The CDR3 is 17 residues long. V lost 5 bases, J lost 5 bases, and 21 bases lay in between. Per the germline V gene, CDR1 is SGHTA and CDR2 is FQGTGA. DNA for the CDR3: TGTGCCAGCAGCACACACCGACAGGGAGGAGGAACCGGGGAGCTGTTTTTT. Translated, it gives CASSTHRQGGGTGELFF.

The rearrangement joins TRBV29-1 to TRBJ1-2; 7 bases align to TRBD1. Losses at the gene ends were 4 bases for V and 0 bases for J; bases not matched to a gene: 2. The CDR3 loop spans 13 amino acids. Germline values: CDR1 SQVTM, CDR2 ANQGSEA. The CDR3 loop is CSVVRGPNYGYTF. The DNA of the CDR3 is TGCAGCGTTGTGAGGGGGCCTAACTATGGCTACACCTTC.

The chain employs TRBV4-2 and TRBJ2-7; D not certain. Germline V gene data show CDR1 as LGHNA and CDR2 as YNFKEQ. Trimming removed 0 bases at V and 6 bases at J, with 9 bases between. This CDR3 comprises 13 residues. As DNA, the CDR3 is TGTGCCAGCAGCCAAGATCCGGCTAGCGAGCAGTACTTC. Translated: CASSQDPASEQYF.

The chain couples TRBV4-2 to TRBJ1-3; D is perhaps TRBD1 (5 bases). Germline values: CDR1 LGHNA, CDR2 YNFKEQ. The CDR3 covers 15 residues. V was trimmed by 4 bases and J by 8 bases, leaving 18 bases between them. This chain's CDR3 is CASSLQEGASDTIYF. The CDR3 nucleotides read TGTGCCAGCAGCCTTCAGGAAGGGGCTTCGGACACCATATATTTT.